What follows are 26 T cell receptor beta chains derived from one specimen sequenced in a study of blood T cell repertoires in COVID-19. Here immunoSEQ multiplex PCR was the method, and the copy in TCRdb shows in-frame clones only, minus some. The sample contains 150,000 or so clones, more than 75% of which appear only once. The sequenced material came from peripheral blood. Receptor source: a man between 60 and 75 years old with active or convalescent COVID-19.

The gene calls are TRBV30 and TRBJ1-5, with a weak D call TRBD1 (6 bases). CDR3 length: 16 residues. From germline, CDR1 is GTSNPN and CDR2 SVGIG (reference sequence). The germline V and J ends were trimmed by 0 bases and 2 bases, with 14 bases remaining between them. The CDR3 here is CAWSVPLQGGNQPQHF. CDR3 in DNA: TGTGCCTGGAGTGTGCCGCTACAGGGCGGCAATCAGCCCCAGCATTTT.

Here the CDR3 DNA reads TGTGCCAGCAGTATTAACACTATCTCCTACGAGCAGTACTTC. Protein product: CASSINTISYEQYF. This chain links TRBV6-5 with TRBJ2-7; D gene ambiguous. Germline V CDR1 and CDR2: MNHEY, SVGAGI. There are 14 residues in the CDR3. The V and J ends lost 5 bases and 0 bases respectively, with 11 bases between them.

This clone was detected only once. The chain carries TRBV19 and TRBJ2-3, with TRBD1 identical over 10 bases. The junction had 7 bases not matched to a gene; V was cut back by 5 bases and J by 2 bases. Germline CDR1 and CDR2: LNHDA and SQIVND (reference sequence). This CDR3 has 16 residues. The CDR3 nucleotides read TGTGCCAGTAGTTCGACAGGGGGCTCTTACACAGATACGCAGTATTTT. Translating gives CASSSTGGSYTDTQYF.

As DNA, the CDR3 is TGTGCCAGTCTTGCGTGGTCTGGAAACACCATATATTTT. Translation gives CASLAWSGNTIYF. The V call is TRBV19, the J call TRBJ1-3, with unresolved D. From germline, CDR1 is LNHDA and CDR2 SQIVND (reference sequence). The CDR3 is 13 amino acids. Deletions cut 8 bases from V and 1 base from J, with 9 bases between. The full variable domain, rest sourced from reference TRBV19 and TRBJ1-3, is DGGITQSPKYLFRKEGQNVTLSCEQNLNHDAMYWYRQDPGQGLRLIYYSQIVNDFQKGDIAEGYSVSREKKESFPLTVTSAQKNPTAFYLCASLAWSGNTIYFGEGSWLTVV.

The CDR3, as DNA: TGTGCCAGCAGTTACAGTAGCATTTTGGGTGAGCAGTTCTTC. Amino acid sequence: CASSYSSILGEQFF. V gene TRBV6-2 or TRBV6-3 combines with J gene TRBJ2-1; D is uncertain. CDR1 is MNHEY and CDR2 is SVGEGT in the germline V gene. CDR3 length: 14 residues. V was pared by 2 bases and J by 9 bases, with 14 bases between.

The chain has TRBV20-1 and TRBJ2-3; no firm D call. Germline CDR1 and CDR2: DFQATT and SNEGSKA (reference sequence). This CDR3 is 11 amino acids long. V was clipped by 3 bases and J by 5 bases, with 6 bases between them. The CDR3 is CSASALDTQYF. The CDR3 nucleotides are TGCAGTGCTAGTGCACTAGATACGCAGTATTTT.

The rearrangement uses TRBV2 and TRBJ1-4, with a possible D match to TRBD1 (5 bases). Germline CDR1 SNHLY, CDR2 FYNNEI. The CDR3 extends over 14 amino acids. V was cut by 6 bases and J by 4 bases, with 12 bases left in between. This chain's CDR3 is CASRGGVINEKLFF. CDR3 nucleotide sequence: TGTGCCAGCAGGGGGGGGGTGATTAATGAAAAACTGTTTTTT.

The chain carries TRBV12-5 and TRBJ2-2, with TRBD2 as a possible D gene (6 bases). The CDR3 extends over 17 amino acids. The V end lost 0 bases, the J end lost 4 bases, and 15 bases lay between the germline ends. Germline loops: CDR1 LGHNT, CDR2 FRNRAP. The CDR3 loop reads CASGLVRGGAGTGELFF. DNA for the CDR3: TGTGCTAGTGGTTTGGTACGGGGCGGGGCGGGCACCGGGGAGCTGTTTTTT.

The rearrangement links TRBV5-1 to TRBJ2-1; 7 bases are shared with TRBD2. Looked up from germline, CDR1 is SGHRS and CDR2 is YFSETQ. Germline trimming cut 3 bases from V and 8 bases from J; bases unmatched to any gene: 14. The CDR3 covers 16 residues. The CDR3 DNA is TGCGCCAGCAGCTGGGACGGGGGGACTCCCATCGATGAGCAGTTCTTC. Protein product: CASSWDGGTPIDEQFF.

The rearrangement uses TRBV18 and TRBJ1-5; the D gene is possibly TRBD1 (6 bases). V lost 6 bases and J 7 bases, leaving 16 bases between the germline ends. CDR1 and CDR2 from the germline V gene are KGHSH and LQKENI. The CDR3 consists of 14 residues. The CDR3 reads CASSPDRFDQPQHF. As DNA, the CDR3 is TGTGCCAGCTCCCCAGACAGGTTTGACCAGCCCCAGCATTTT.

There are a few counts of this clone. The chain couples TRBV6-2 or TRBV6-3 to TRBJ2-1; D might be TRBD1 (5 bases). The CDR3 length is 13 residues. Trimming took off 0 bases at V and 7 bases at J, with 7 bases between the two ends. The V gene's germline CDR1 is MNHEY and CDR2 SVGEGT. The CDR3 is CASSYSKGNEQFF. The CDR3 coding sequence is TGTGCCAGCAGTTACTCTAAGGGGAATGAGCAGTTCTTC.

This clone was observed a single time. J is TRBJ1-1 and V is TRBV3-1 (or the pseudogene TRBV3-2); D is possibly TRBD1 (5 bases). V lost 3 bases and J 11 bases, leaving 16 bases between the germline ends. Germline V gene sequence: CDR1 LGHDT, CDR2 YNNKEL (reference sequence). The CDR3 contains 13 residues. CDR3 DNA: TGTGCCAGCAGCCAGCTGGGGGGGTTGAGGGCTTTCTTT. Protein: CASSQLGGLRAFF.

The chain has TRBV7-8 and TRBJ2-1, with TRBD2 matching over 7 bases. This CDR3 is built from 16 residues. The trim removed 1 base at V and 7 bases at J, leaving 10 bases unmatched. Germline assignment: CDR1 SGHVS and CDR2 FQNEAQ. The CDR3: CASSLELAGVLNEQFF. CDR3 bases: TGTGCCAGCAGCTTAGAATTGGCGGGAGTATTGAATGAGCAGTTCTTC.

This clone was detected a few times. The chain employs TRBV7-9 and TRBJ2-1; 8 bases align to TRBD2. The germline CDR1 and CDR2 sequences are SEHNR and FQNEAQ (reference sequence). This CDR3 comprises 19 residues. The junction had 19 bases not matched to a gene; V was cut back by 5 bases and J by 4 bases. CDR3 loop: CASSTQLGSGTSGYNEQFF. DNA for the CDR3: TGTGCCAGCAGCACCCAACTTGGCTCCGGTACTAGCGGATACAATGAGCAGTTCTTC.

The V call is TRBV29-1, the J call TRBJ1-6, with D tentatively TRBD1 (5 bases). Trimming pared 4 bases from V and 7 bases from J, leaving 17 bases between. CDR3 size: 15 residues. The germline V gene has CDR1 SQVTM and CDR2 ANQGSEA. The CDR3 DNA sequence: TGCAGCGTTGGAGTGTGGCAGGGAAGGAATTCACCCCTCCACTTT. Its translation is CSVGVWQGRNSPLHF.

This chain connects TRBV7-3 to TRBJ2-3; D might be TRBD2 (6 bases). This CDR3 spans 13 amino acids. The ends were cut back, 5 bases at V and 8 bases at J, with 14 bases in the middle. Germline V gene data show CDR1 as SGHTA and CDR2 as FQGTGA. The CDR3, as DNA: TGTGCCAGCAGCCCACTCCCGGAGGGTACGCAGTATTTT. As protein: CASSPLPEGTQYF. Full variable domain (rest looked up from reference TRBV7-3 and TRBJ2-3): GAGVSQTPSNKVTEKGKYVELRCDPISGHTALYWYRQSLGQGPEFLIYFQGTGAADDSGLPNDRFFAVRPEGSVSTLKIQRTERGDSAVYLCASSPLPEGTQYFGPGTRLTVL.

The chain uses TRBV7-2 and TRBJ1-1; TRBD1 aligns across 8 bases. V was clipped by 4 bases and J by 6 bases; unmatched bases: 1. CDR3 length: 12 residues. CDR1 is SGHTA, CDR2 FQGNSA, per germline. The chain's CDR3 is CASSSTGAEAFF. The CDR3 DNA sequence: TGTGCCAGCAGCTCGACAGGGGCTGAAGCTTTCTTT.

The V and J genes are TRBV28 and TRBJ2-7, with 7 bases fitting TRBD1. The CDR3 is 15 residues long. In germline, CDR1 is MDHEN, CDR2 SYDVKM. V lost 4 bases, J lost 2 bases, and 8 bases stayed unmatched. CDR3 sequence: CASSSTGERTYEQYF. The CDR3 DNA reads TGTGCCAGCAGTTCCACAGGGGAAAGGACCTACGAGCAGTACTTC.

The chain employs TRBV2 and TRBJ2-1; D is ambiguous. CDR1 SNHLY and CDR2 FYNNEI come from the germline V gene. The V gene lost 5 bases and the J gene lost 5 bases, with 10 bases spanning the gap. The CDR3 sequence is 13 residues long. CDR3: CASSFGLDNEQFF. In nucleotides, the CDR3 is TGTGCCAGCAGTTTCGGGTTGGACAATGAGCAGTTCTTC.

This chain uses TRBV2 with TRBJ1-5, with 7 bases identical to TRBD1. This CDR3 is 13 amino acids long. From germline, CDR1 is SNHLY and CDR2 FYNNEI. With V trimmed by 7 bases and J by 5 bases, 5 bases remained unmatched. In nucleotides, the CDR3 is TGTGCCAGCAATGACAGGGAGGATCAGCCCCAGCATTTT. Encoded protein: CASNDREDQPQHF. The whole variable domain, filled in from reference TRBV2 and TRBJ1-5, reads EPEVTQTPSHQVTQMGQEVILRCVPISNHLYFYWYRQILGQKVEFLVSFYNNEISEKSEIFDDQFSVERPDGSNFTLKIRSTKLEDSAMYFCASNDREDQPQHFGDGTRLSIL.

This clone was counted once. This rearrangement joins TRBV10-3 to TRBJ2-1; 9 nucleotides align to TRBD1. V dropped 4 bases and J dropped 1; count of bases not matched to a gene: 2. Germline CDR1 and CDR2: ENHRY and SYGVKD. The CDR3 is made up of 15 amino acids. The CDR3 DNA sequence: TGTGCCATCAGTGGGGGACAGGGATCCTACAATGAGCAGTTCTTC. It specifies CAISGGQGSYNEQFF.

The V call is TRBV6-5, the J call TRBJ2-3, with D possibly being TRBD1 (6 bases). This CDR3 has 14 residues. V lost 7 bases to trimming and J lost 1 base, with 12 bases between them. The germline V gene has CDR1 MNHEY and CDR2 SVGAGI. The CDR3 DNA is TGTGCCAGCACCACAGGGATTGGCACAGATACGCAGTATTTT. Translated, it gives CASTTGIGTDTQYF.

This chain uses TRBV30 with TRBJ1-1; 10 bases are shared with TRBD1. The V gene end was trimmed by 2 bases and the J gene end by 0 bases; junction bases not matched to a gene: 9. CDR3 length: 17 amino acids. Per germline, CDR1 GTSNPN and CDR2 SVGIG (reference sequence). The CDR3 reads CAWSPTGGYFMNTEAFF. CDR3 nucleotide sequence: TGTGCCTGGAGTCCGACAGGGGGCTATTTTATGAACACTGAAGCTTTCTTT. Looking up the rest from reference TRBV30 and TRBJ1-1 gives the full variable domain: SQTIHQWPATLVQPVGSPLSLECTVEGTSNPNLYWYRQAAGRGLQLLFYSVGIGQISSEVPQNLSASRPQDRQFILSSKKLLLSDSGFYLCAWSPTGGYFMNTEAFFGQGTRLTVV.

The chain recombines TRBV18 with TRBJ1-3; 8 nucleotides line up with TRBD1. CDR1 is KGHSH and CDR2 is LQKENI in the germline V gene. This CDR3 region has 15 residues. V shed 6 bases and J 7 bases; nucleotides not matched to a gene: 11. The CDR3: CASSRRMTGDNTIYF. The CDR3 nucleotides are TGTGCCAGCTCGCGAAGGATGACAGGGGACAACACCATATATTTT.

V gene TRBV24-1 combines with J gene TRBJ2-3; possibly TRBD2 for D (5 bases). CDR3 length equals 13 residues. Trimming removed 5 bases from V and 7 bases from J, with 12 bases in between. Germline CDR1 reads KGHDR; CDR2 reads SFDVKD. DNA for the CDR3: TGTGCCACCAGTGTTAGTGGAGGACATACGCAGTATTTT. Its translation: CATSVSGGHTQYF.

The CDR3 is CASSRGLAGGGTGELFF. The CDR3 coding sequence is TGTGCCAGCAGCCGCGGACTAGCGGGAGGTGGGACCGGGGAGCTGTTTTTT. The chain has TRBV7-7 and TRBJ2-2, with 14 bases lining up with TRBD2. The V and J ends lost 5 bases and 5 bases, in that order; junction bases with no gene match: 7. This CDR3 has 17 amino acids. CDR1 SSHAT and CDR2 FNYEAQ come from the germline V gene (reference sequence).